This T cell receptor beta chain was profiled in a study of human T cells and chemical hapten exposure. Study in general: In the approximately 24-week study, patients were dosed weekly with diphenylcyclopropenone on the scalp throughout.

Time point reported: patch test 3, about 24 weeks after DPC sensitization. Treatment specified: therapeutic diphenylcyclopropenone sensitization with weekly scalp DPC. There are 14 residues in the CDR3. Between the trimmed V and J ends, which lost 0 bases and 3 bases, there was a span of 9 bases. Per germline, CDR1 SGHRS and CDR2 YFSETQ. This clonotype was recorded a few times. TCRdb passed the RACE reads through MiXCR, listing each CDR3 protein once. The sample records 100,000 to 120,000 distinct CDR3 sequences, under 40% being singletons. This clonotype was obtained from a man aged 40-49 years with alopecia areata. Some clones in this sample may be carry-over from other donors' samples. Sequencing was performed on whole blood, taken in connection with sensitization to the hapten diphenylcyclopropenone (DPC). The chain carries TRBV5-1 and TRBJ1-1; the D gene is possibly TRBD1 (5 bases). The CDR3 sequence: CASSLGGADTEAFF. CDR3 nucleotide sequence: TGCGCCAGCAGCTTGGGGGGCGCCGACACTGAAGCTTTCTTT. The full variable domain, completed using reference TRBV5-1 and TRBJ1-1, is KAGVTQTPRYLIKTRGQQVTLSCSPISGHRSVSWYQQTPGQGLQFLFEYFSETQRNKGNFPGRFSGRQFSNSRSEMNVSTLELGDSALYLCASSLGGADTEAFFGQGTRLTVV.